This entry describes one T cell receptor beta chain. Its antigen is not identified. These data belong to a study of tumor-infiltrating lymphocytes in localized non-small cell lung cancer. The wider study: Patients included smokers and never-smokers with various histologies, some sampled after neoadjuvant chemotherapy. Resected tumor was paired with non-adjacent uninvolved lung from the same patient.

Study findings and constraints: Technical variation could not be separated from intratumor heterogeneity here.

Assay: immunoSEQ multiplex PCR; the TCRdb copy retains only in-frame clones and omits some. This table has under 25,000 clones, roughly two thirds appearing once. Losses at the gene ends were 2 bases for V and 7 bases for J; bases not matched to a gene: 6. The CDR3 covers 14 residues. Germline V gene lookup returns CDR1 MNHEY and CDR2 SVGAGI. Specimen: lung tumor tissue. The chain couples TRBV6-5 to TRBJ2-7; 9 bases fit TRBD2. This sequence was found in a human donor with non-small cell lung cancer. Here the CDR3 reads CASSYGGRAEEQYF. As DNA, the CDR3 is TGTGCCAGCAGTTACGGCGGGAGGGCGGAAGAGCAGTACTTC.